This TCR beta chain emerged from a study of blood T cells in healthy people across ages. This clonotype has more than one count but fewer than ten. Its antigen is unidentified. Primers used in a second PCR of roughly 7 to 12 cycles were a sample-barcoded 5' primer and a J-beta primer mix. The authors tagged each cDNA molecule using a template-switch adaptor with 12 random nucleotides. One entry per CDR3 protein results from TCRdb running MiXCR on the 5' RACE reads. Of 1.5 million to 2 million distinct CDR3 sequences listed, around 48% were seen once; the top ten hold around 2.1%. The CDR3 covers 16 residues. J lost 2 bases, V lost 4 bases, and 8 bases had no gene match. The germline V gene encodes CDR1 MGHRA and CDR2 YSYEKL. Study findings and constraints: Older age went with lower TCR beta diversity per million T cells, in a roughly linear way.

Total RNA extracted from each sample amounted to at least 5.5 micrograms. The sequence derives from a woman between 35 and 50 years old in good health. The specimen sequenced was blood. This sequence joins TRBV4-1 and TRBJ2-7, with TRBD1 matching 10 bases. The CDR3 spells CASSPKPGTGAYEQYF. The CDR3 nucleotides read TGCGCCAGCAGCCCTAAACCCGGGACAGGGGCCTACGAGCAGTACTTC.